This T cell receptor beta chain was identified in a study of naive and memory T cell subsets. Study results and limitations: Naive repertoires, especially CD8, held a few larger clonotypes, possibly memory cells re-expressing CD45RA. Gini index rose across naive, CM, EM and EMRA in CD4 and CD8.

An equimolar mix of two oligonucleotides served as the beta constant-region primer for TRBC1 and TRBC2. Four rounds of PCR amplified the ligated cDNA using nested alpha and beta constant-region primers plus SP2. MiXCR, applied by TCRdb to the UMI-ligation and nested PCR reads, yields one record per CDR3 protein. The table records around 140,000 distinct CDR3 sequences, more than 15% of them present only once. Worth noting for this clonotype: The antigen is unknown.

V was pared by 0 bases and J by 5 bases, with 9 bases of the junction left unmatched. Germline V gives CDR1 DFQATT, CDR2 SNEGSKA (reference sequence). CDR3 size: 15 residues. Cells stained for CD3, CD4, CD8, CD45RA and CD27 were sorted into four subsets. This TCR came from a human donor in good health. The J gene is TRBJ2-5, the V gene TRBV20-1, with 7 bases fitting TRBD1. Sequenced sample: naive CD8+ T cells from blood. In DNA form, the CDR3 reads TGCAGTGCTAGAGACACCGGGACAGTGGTCGAGACCCAGTACTTC. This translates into CSARDTGTVVETQYF.